These 9 T cell receptor beta chains originate from one sample sequenced in a study of T cell responses to AZD1222 COVID-19 vaccine. The protocol was immunoSEQ multiplex PCR, while the TCRdb copy is restricted to in-frame clones and leaves out a portion. The sample has 100,000 or so clones, around 76% seen once. This specimen was peripheral blood, taken on day 0 of AZD1222 vaccination. Receptors were obtained from an adult in good health.

This chain connects TRBV27 to TRBJ2-7; D uncertain. This CDR3 is 14 amino acids long. Germline CDR1 is MNHEY and CDR2 is SMNVEV (reference sequence). The V gene lost 5 bases and the J gene lost 2 bases, with 13 bases spanning the gap. The CDR3 spells CASSQSGLTYEQYF. CDR3 DNA sequence: TGTGCCAGCAGTCAATCCGGGCTTACCTACGAGCAGTACTTC.

This clone was seen a handful of times. The genes are TRBV5-5 and TRBJ1-2; possible D gene TRBD1, 5 bases. V lost 6 bases and J lost 2, with 20 bases in between. This CDR3 contains 16 residues. Looked up from germline, CDR1 is SGHKS and CDR2 is YYEKEE (reference sequence). In nucleotides, the CDR3 is TGTGCCAGCAACAGTTGGGACGGAACTCGAAACTATGGCTACACCTTC. Its translation is CASNSWDGTRNYGYTF.

This clone was seen once. The CDR3 DNA reads TGTGCCAGCATCTACGACGCTAACTATGGCTACACCTTC. It encodes CASIYDANYGYTF. This chain joins TRBV2 and TRBJ1-2; D unclear. The germline V gene has CDR1 SNHLY and CDR2 FYNNEI. The CDR3 runs 13 residues. Trimming left V 7 bases short and J 0 bases short, with 9 bases between.

This clone has at least ten counts. The chain is built from TRBV28 and TRBJ1-2; 10 bases align to TRBD1. CDR1 MDHEN and CDR2 SYDVKM come from the germline V gene. CDR3 length: 16 amino acids. Germline trimming cut 2 bases from V and 4 bases from J; bases unmatched to any gene: 7. CDR3 bases: TGTGCCAGCAGTTTAGACCAGGACAGGGGGATCTATGGCTACACCTTC. It encodes CASSLDQDRGIYGYTF.

This rearrangement joins TRBV7-7 to TRBJ2-6; D call uncertain. V was pared by 2 bases and J by 4 bases, with 9 bases between. Per the germline V gene, CDR1 is SSHAT and CDR2 is FNYEAQ (reference sequence). This CDR3 is built from 15 residues. The CDR3 spells CASSLSRVGANVLTF. The CDR3 nucleotides read TGTGCCAGCAGCTTATCCCGGGTGGGGGCCAACGTCCTGACTTTC.

This clone appeared once. V usage is TRBV5-1 and J usage is TRBJ2-7; 7 nucleotides match TRBD1. Germline trimming cut 1 base from V and 5 bases from J; bases unmatched to any gene: 0. The CDR3 sequence is 12 residues long. CDR1 and CDR2 from the germline V gene are SGHRS and YFSETQ. CDR3: CASSLTGDEQYF. CDR3 in DNA: TGCGCCAGCAGCTTGACAGGGGACGAGCAGTACTTC. The full variable domain, with the rest looked up from reference TRBV5-1 and TRBJ2-7, is KAGVTQTPRYLIKTRGQQVTLSCSPISGHRSVSWYQQTPGQGLQFLFEYFSETQRNKGNFPGRFSGRQFSNSRSEMNVSTLELGDSALYLCASSLTGDEQYFGPGTRLTVT.

The chain carries TRBV5-4 and TRBJ2-1, with 10 nucleotides matching TRBD1. Trimming at V came to 3 bases and at J to 2 bases, leaving 2 bases not matched to a gene. The CDR3 runs to 15 residues. Germline V gene data show CDR1 as SGHNT and CDR2 as YYREEE (reference sequence). CDR3 sequence (DNA): TGTGCCAGCAGCTCCGGACAGGGGGCCTACAATGAGCAGTTCTTC. Its translation: CASSSGQGAYNEQFF. Full variable domain (remainder filled in from reference TRBV5-4 and TRBJ2-1): ETGVTQSPTHLIKTRGQQVTLRCSSQSGHNTVSWYQQALGQGPQFIFQYYREEENGRGNFPPRFSGLQFPNYSSELNVNALELDDSALYLCASSSGQGAYNEQFFGPGTRLTVL.

Comments on this clone: At the DNA level, this CDR3 is encoded by other sequences in the same sample as well. The chain uses TRBV7-2 and TRBJ1-4; D gene uncertain. Trimming took off 5 bases at V and 7 bases at J, with 8 bases between the two ends. This CDR3 spans 12 amino acids. CDR1 is SGHTA, CDR2 FQGNSA, per germline. The chain's CDR3 is CASSPQGEKLFF. The CDR3 bases are TGTGCCAGCAGCCCGCAAGGTGAAAAACTGTTTTTT.

The chain recombines TRBV5-6 with TRBJ1-2, with TRBD1 matching over 8 bases. Trimming took 4 bases from V and 3 from J; bases not matched to a gene: 8. Germline CDR1 is SGHDT and CDR2 is YYEEEE. This CDR3 comprises 15 residues. The CDR3, as DNA: TGTGCCAGCAGCCGACAGGGGAGTTTGGACTATGGCTACACCTTC. Protein: CASSRQGSLDYGYTF.